The TCR beta chain under discussion was sequenced for a study of vaccination effects on CD4 cells after COVID-19. CDR1 and CDR2 (germline): SGDLS, YYNGEE. The CDR3 length is 16 residues. Between the trimmed V and J ends, which lost 0 bases and 0 bases, there was a span of 10 bases. Before sequencing took place, the ViraFEST assay used viral peptide pools to expand antigen-specific CD4+ T cells. Culture proceeded for about 11 days, and CD4+ T cells were then isolated. Each participant was administered two doses of either the BNT162b2 or the mRNA-1273 vaccine. The repertoire was sequenced with immunoSEQ multiplex PCR; TCRdb's copy has only in-frame clones and lacks some. The data hold 30,000 to 45,000 clones, with almost 85% observed a single time. A single count supports this clone. Its antigen is unknown.

This sequence was found in a human donor who received a COVID-19 vaccine. Some clones in this sample may be carry-over from other donors' samples. Sequences were derived from CD4+ T cells from PBMCs cultured with HCoV-NL63 spike peptides, sampled after COVID-19 vaccination. V and J are TRBV9 and TRBJ2-1; no clear D gene. The CDR3 DNA is TGTGCCAGCAGCGTAGCTGGGCCTAGCTCCTACAATGAGCAGTTCTTC. The encoded protein is CASSVAGPSSYNEQFF.